This T cell receptor (beta chain) was captured by sequencing in a study of shared clonotypes between healthy human individuals. Study outcomes and limitations: Roughly 5.3% of naive CD4 clonotypes were common to several donors.

V was clipped by 5 bases and J by 9 bases; unmatched bases: 10. The CDR3 is made up of 14 amino acids. Germline CDR1 reads SGHTA; CDR2 reads FQGNSA. Using immunoSEQ multiplex PCR, the repertoire was profiled, and TCRdb retains in-frame clones only, with some absent. The data hold about 2.4 million clones, with roughly 93% observed a single time. This clone was observed once. Its antigen remains unidentified. The specimen was naive CD4+ T cells from PBMCs. Stated subset: CD45RA+ positively selected. The chain carries TRBV7-2 and TRBJ2-3, with 8 bases identical to TRBD1. The TCR sequence derives from a man between 18 and 35 years old in good health. Some clones in this sample may be carry-over from other donors' samples. The CDR3 bases are TGTGCCAGCAGCCCAGGCAGGGGGCTGGACACGCAGTATTTT. This encodes CASSPGRGLDTQYF.